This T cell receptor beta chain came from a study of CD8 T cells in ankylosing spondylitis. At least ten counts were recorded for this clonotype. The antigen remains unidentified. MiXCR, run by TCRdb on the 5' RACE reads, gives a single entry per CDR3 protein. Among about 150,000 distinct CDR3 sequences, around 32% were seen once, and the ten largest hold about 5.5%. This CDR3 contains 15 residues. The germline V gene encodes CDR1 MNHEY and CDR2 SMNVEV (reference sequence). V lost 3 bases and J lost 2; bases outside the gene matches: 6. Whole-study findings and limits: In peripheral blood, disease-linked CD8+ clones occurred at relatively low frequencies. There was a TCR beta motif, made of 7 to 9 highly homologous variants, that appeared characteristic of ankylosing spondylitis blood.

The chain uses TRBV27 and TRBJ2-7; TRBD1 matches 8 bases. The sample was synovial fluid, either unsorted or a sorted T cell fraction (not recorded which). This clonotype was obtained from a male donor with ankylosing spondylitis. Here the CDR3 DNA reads TGTGCCAGCAGTTTGGGGGCAGGGGGCACCTACGAGCAGTACTTC. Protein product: CASSLGAGGTYEQYF.